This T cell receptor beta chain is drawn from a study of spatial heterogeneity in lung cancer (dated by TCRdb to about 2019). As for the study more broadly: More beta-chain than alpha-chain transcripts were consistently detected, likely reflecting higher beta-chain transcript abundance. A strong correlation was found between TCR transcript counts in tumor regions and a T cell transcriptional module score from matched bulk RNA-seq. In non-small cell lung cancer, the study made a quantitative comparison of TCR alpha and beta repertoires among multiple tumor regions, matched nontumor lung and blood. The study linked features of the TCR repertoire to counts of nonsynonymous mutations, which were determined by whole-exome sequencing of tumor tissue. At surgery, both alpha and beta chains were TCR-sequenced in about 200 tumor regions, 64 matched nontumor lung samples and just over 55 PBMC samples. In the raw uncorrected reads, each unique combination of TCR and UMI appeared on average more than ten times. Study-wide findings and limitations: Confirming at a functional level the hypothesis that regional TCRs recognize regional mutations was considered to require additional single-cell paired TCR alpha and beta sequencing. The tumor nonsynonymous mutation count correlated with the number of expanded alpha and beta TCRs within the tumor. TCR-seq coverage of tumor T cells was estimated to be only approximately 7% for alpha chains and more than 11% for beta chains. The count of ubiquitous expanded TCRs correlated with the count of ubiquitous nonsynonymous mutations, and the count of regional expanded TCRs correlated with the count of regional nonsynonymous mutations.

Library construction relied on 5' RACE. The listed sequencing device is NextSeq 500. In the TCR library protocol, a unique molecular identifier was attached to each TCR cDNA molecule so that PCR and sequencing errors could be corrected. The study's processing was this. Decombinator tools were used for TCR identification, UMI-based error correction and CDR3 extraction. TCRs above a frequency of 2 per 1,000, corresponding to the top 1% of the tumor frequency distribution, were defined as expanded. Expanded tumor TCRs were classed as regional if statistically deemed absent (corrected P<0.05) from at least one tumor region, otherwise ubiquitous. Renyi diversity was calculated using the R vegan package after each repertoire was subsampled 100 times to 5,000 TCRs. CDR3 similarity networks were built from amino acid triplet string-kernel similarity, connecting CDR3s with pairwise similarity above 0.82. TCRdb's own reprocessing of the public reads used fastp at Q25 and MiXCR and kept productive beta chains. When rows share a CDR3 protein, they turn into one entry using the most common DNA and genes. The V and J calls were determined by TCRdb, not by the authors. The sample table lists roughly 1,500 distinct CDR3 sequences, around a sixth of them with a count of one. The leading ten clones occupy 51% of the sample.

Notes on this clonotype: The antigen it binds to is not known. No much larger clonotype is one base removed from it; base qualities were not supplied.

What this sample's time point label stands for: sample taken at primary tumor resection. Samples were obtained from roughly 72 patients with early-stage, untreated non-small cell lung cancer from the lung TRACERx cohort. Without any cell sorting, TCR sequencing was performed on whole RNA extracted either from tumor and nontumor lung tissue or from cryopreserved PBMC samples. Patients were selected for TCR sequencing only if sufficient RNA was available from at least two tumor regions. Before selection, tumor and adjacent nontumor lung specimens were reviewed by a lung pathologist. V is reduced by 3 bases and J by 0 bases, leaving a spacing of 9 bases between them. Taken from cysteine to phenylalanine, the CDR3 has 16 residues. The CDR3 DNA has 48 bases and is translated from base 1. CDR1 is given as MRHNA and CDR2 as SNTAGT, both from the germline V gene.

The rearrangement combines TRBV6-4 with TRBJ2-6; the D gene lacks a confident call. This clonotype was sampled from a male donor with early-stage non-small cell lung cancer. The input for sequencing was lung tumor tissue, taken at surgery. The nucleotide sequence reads TGTGCCAGCAGTGAAAATCCTGACTCTGGGGCCAACGTCCTGACTTTC. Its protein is CASSENPDSGANVLTF.